Listed here are 29 T cell receptor beta chains from one sample, sequenced in a study of blood T cell repertoires in COVID-19. Measured with immunoSEQ multiplex PCR; TCRdb has only the in-frame clones, and not every one. The sample has fewer than 250,000 clones; around 89% are singletons. Sequencing used peripheral blood. The receptors derive from a man in his sixties or seventies with acute or convalescent COVID-19.

The chain links TRBV19 to TRBJ1-2; TRBD1 matches 10 bases. Germline CDR1 is LNHDA and CDR2 is SQIVND (reference sequence). The CDR3 extends over 17 amino acids. With V trimmed by 7 bases and J by 4 bases, 15 bases remained unmatched. CDR3 protein: CASISTGTGAGVYGYTF. Here the CDR3 DNA reads TGTGCCAGTATCTCCACAGGGACAGGGGCCGGAGTCTATGGCTACACCTTC. The full variable domain, rest sourced from reference TRBV19 and TRBJ1-2, is DGGITQSPKYLFRKEGQNVTLSCEQNLNHDAMYWYRQDPGQGLRLIYYSQIVNDFQKGDIAEGYSVSREKKESFPLTVTSAQKNPTAFYLCASISTGTGAGVYGYTFGSGTRLTVV.

This clone occurred a few times. The chain employs TRBV5-1 and TRBJ2-3, with D uncertain. The CDR3 runs to 15 residues. The V end lost 0 bases, the J end lost 11 bases, and 19 bases lay between the germline ends. Germline V CDR1 and CDR2: SGHRS, YFSETQ. The CDR3 nucleotides read TGCGCCAGCAGCTTGGACCCCTTGATGGCTGTTGGGCAGTATTTT. Translated, it gives CASSLDPLMAVGQYF.

V gene TRBV5-4 combines with J gene TRBJ1-1; D remains unclear. V lost 4 bases and J 1 base, leaving 8 bases between the germline ends. CDR1 and CDR2 (germline): SGHNT, YYREEE (reference sequence). The CDR3 covers 13 residues. CDR3 in DNA: TGTGCCAGCAGCCTCCTAGGGAACACTGAAGCTTTCTTT. As protein: CASSLLGNTEAFF.

V is TRBV6-1 and J is TRBJ2-2, with D possibly TRBD2 on 5 matching bases. CDR1 and CDR2 (germline): MNHNS, SASEGT. The length of the CDR3 is 16 residues. The germline V and J ends were trimmed by 1 base and 4 bases, with 13 bases remaining between them. As DNA, the CDR3 is TGTGCCAGCAGTGAAGTCGGGGATGTGAGCACCGGGGAGCTGTTTTTT. Translated: CASSEVGDVSTGELFF.

The rearrangement joins TRBV30 to TRBJ2-1; the D gene is possibly TRBD2 (5 bases). Trimming took off 3 bases at V and 9 bases at J, with 15 bases between the two ends. Germline-derived CDR1 and CDR2 are GTSNPN and SVGIG (reference sequence). The CDR3 contains 13 residues. The chain's CDR3 is CAWRGSFEGEQFF. CDR3 coding DNA: TGTGCCTGGAGGGGGTCTTTTGAGGGTGAGCAGTTCTTC.

The chain combines TRBV11-2 with TRBJ1-2; 8 bases map to TRBD1. V was clipped by 5 bases and J by 2 bases; unmatched bases: 7. In germline, CDR1 is SGHAT, CDR2 FQNNGV. The CDR3 spans 15 residues. CDR3 sequence reads: CASSQRQGQNYGYTF. CDR3 nucleotides: TGTGCCAGCAGCCAACGACAGGGGCAAAACTATGGCTACACCTTC.

In nucleotides, the CDR3 is TGTGCCAGCAGCCAAGATGGTGTAGGGGTTGGCTACACCTTC. It yields the protein CASSQDGVGVGYTF. V usage is TRBV4-2 and J usage is TRBJ1-2, with a tentative D call TRBD1 (5 bases). V was cut by 0 bases and J by 7 bases, with 12 bases left in between. CDR1 is LGHNA and CDR2 is YNFKEQ in the germline V gene. The CDR3 extends over 14 amino acids.

The V gene is TRBV6-5, the J gene TRBJ1-2, with 7 positions matching TRBD1. CDR1 MNHEY and CDR2 SVGAGI come from the germline V gene. V was clipped by 5 bases and J by 8 bases; unmatched bases: 8. The length of the CDR3 is 13 residues. The CDR3 loop reads CASSLKTGSGYTF. In DNA, the CDR3 is TGTGCCAGCAGTCTGAAGACAGGGAGCGGCTACACCTTC.

This chain links TRBV19 with TRBJ2-7; 10 bases fit TRBD2. The CDR3 length is 15 residues. Unmatched junction bases numbered 6, after V lost 6 bases and J lost 1 base. Germline assignment: CDR1 LNHDA and CDR2 SQIVND (reference sequence). The CDR3 nucleotides are TGTGCCAGTAGCCCGGGACTAGCGCCTTCCTACGAGCAGTACTTC. Residues: CASSPGLAPSYEQYF. Based on the CDR3 plus reference TRBV19 and TRBJ2-7, the full variable domain is DGGITQSPKYLFRKEGQNVTLSCEQNLNHDAMYWYRQDPGQGLRLIYYSQIVNDFQKGDIAEGYSVSREKKESFPLTVTSAQKNPTAFYLCASSPGLAPSYEQYFGPGTRLTVT.

The chain carries TRBV2 and TRBJ2-7; D might be TRBD1 (6 bases). V lost 8 bases and J 2 bases, leaving 19 bases between the germline ends. CDR3 size: 15 residues. Germline V gene data show CDR1 as SNHLY and CDR2 as FYNNEI. CDR3 sequence: CASSVRRGDTYEQYF. The CDR3 DNA reads as TGTGCCAGCTCCGTACGCAGGGGCGATACCTACGAGCAGTACTTC.

The rearrangement links TRBV6-5 to TRBJ1-4; TRBD1 matches 7 bases. Trimming removed 7 bases from V and 4 bases from J; junction bases left unmatched: 6. The CDR3 contains 14 residues. Germline V gives CDR1 MNHEY, CDR2 SVGAGI. The chain's CDR3 is CASTPRDSNEKLFF. The CDR3 DNA follows: TGTGCCAGCACCCCAAGGGACAGTAATGAAAAACTGTTTTTT.

Details on this clone: Other DNA sequences from this sample encode an identical CDR3 as well. This chain joins TRBV7-3 and TRBJ2-1, with 8 bases matching TRBD1. The CDR3 spans 16 residues. With 3 bases clipped from V and 6 bases from J, the junction kept 10 bases outside the gene matches. Germline V gene data show CDR1 as SGHTA and CDR2 as FQGTGA. The CDR3 region has the DNA TGTGCCAGCAGCTTGAATCGGCAGGGGGCTCCCAATGAGCAGTTCTTC. It codes for CASSLNRQGAPNEQFF. Combining the CDR3 with reference TRBV7-3 and TRBJ2-1 gives the whole variable domain GAGVSQTPSNKVTEKGKYVELRCDPISGHTALYWYRQSLGQGPEFLIYFQGTGAADDSGLPNDRFFAVRPEGSVSTLKIQRTERGDSAVYLCASSLNRQGAPNEQFFGPGTRLTVL.

The sample holds a few counts of this clone. The chain carries TRBV5-4 and TRBJ1-6; D not resolved. Trimming cost V 3 bases and J 0 bases, with 7 bases left between them. CDR3 size: 15 residues. Germline-derived CDR1 and CDR2 are SGHNT and YYREEE (reference sequence). CDR3 bases: TGTGCCAGCAGCTCGGCGGGCTCCTATAATTCACCCCTCCACTTT. Protein: CASSSAGSYNSPLHF.

DNA of the CDR3: TGTGCCAGCAGTTCGGACAGGGGGACTAGCGGGCGTTTCAATGAGCAGTTCTTC. This gives the protein CASSSDRGTSGRFNEQFF. The rearrangement joins TRBV6-2 or TRBV6-3 to TRBJ2-1; 12 bases agree with TRBD2. The trim removed 4 bases at V and 6 bases at J, leaving 13 bases unmatched. Germline CDR1 reads MNHEY; CDR2 reads SVGEGT. The CDR3 length is 18 residues.

The chain recombines TRBV7-9 with TRBJ2-7, with D tentatively TRBD2 (6 bases). Germline assignment: CDR1 SEHNR and CDR2 FQNEAQ (reference sequence). This CDR3 is 15 amino acids long. Trimming took off 5 bases at V and 2 bases at J, with 16 bases between the two ends. The CDR3 spells CASSPSGGTTYEQYF. In nucleotides, the CDR3 is TGTGCCAGCAGCCCGAGTGGAGGGACGACCTACGAGCAGTACTTC.

This clone has just a few counts. This rearrangement joins TRBV24-1 to TRBJ2-1; D is possibly TRBD2 (5 bases). CDR1 and CDR2 (germline): KGHDR, SFDVKD. This CDR3 is built from 18 residues. The V end was cut by 4 bases, the J end by 0 bases, with 18 bases between. The CDR3 here is CATSDSHGGPISYNEQFF. CDR3 in DNA: TGTGCCACCAGTGACTCCCACGGAGGCCCTATCTCCTACAATGAGCAGTTCTTC.

V is TRBV7-9 and J is TRBJ2-1, with 15 bases fitting TRBD2. The germline gives CDR1 SEHNR, CDR2 FQNEAQ (reference sequence). V lost 5 bases, J lost 12 bases, and 5 bases stayed unmatched. The CDR3 is 14 residues long. The CDR3 DNA follows: TGTGCCAGCAGCCGGACTAGCGGGAGGGCGGGGCAGTTCTTC. Residues: CASSRTSGRAGQFF.

The chain recombines TRBV21-1 with TRBJ2-3; TRBD1, the table's D call, lacks a check against the DNA. TRBV21-1 is marked as a pseudogene. This CDR3 region has 16 residues. The chain's CDR3 is CASRPGQGLRTDTQYF. DNA for the CDR3: TGTGCCAGCAGACCGGGACAGGGGCTCCGCACAGATACGCAGTATTTT.

The chain couples TRBV6-2 or TRBV6-3 to TRBJ2-2; possible D gene TRBD1, 5 bases. The CDR3 length is 14 residues. The germline CDR1 and CDR2 sequences are MNHEY and SVGEGT. Deletions cut 6 bases from V and 1 base from J, with 9 bases between. CDR3 DNA sequence: TGTGCCAGCAGCCAAACAGGGAACACCGGGGAGCTGTTTTTT. Translating it yields CASSQTGNTGELFF.

The rearrangement links TRBV5-1 to TRBJ2-1, with 10 bases matching TRBD2. Trimming cost V 2 bases and J 9 bases; bases outside gene matches: 5. The CDR3 has 14 residues. The V gene's germline CDR1 is SGHRS and CDR2 YFSETQ. The chain's CDR3 is CASSFLAGVGEQFF. The CDR3 DNA reads as TGCGCCAGCAGCTTCCTAGCGGGAGTAGGTGAGCAGTTCTTC.

In nucleotides, the CDR3 is TGTGCCAGCAGCCGCGAGGGGACAGTCGGTGAAAAACTGTTTTTT. This sequence encodes CASSREGTVGEKLFF. This chain links TRBV2 with TRBJ1-4, with 7 bases identical to TRBD1. Germline V CDR1 and CDR2: SNHLY, FYNNEI. The CDR3 covers 15 residues. Trimming took 6 bases from V and 7 from J; bases not matched to a gene: 11. Combining the CDR3 with reference TRBV2 and TRBJ1-4 gives the whole variable domain EPEVTQTPSHQVTQMGQEVILRCVPISNHLYFYWYRQILGQKVEFLVSFYNNEISEKSEIFDDQFSVERPDGSNFTLKIRSTKLEDSAMYFCASSREGTVGEKLFFGSGTQLSVL.

V is TRBV19 and J is TRBJ2-2; 8 positions agree with TRBD1. Germline V gives CDR1 LNHDA, CDR2 SQIVND (reference sequence). The V gene end was trimmed by 4 bases and the J gene end by 6 bases; junction bases not matched to a gene: 10. CDR3 length: 16 residues. CDR3 DNA: TGTGCCAGTAGTACCCTAGGACAGGGTCTATCCGGGGAGCTGTTTTTT. Residues: CASSTLGQGLSGELFF.

The chain joins TRBV30 to TRBJ2-1; the match to TRBD2 covers 9 bases. V shed 5 bases, J shed 2 bases, and the junction held 7 bases outside the gene matches. This CDR3 is built from 15 residues. Germline V gene lookup returns CDR1 GTSNPN and CDR2 SVGIG (reference sequence). For the CDR3, the DNA is TGTGCCTGGGATTTAGCGGGAGCCCCCTACAATGAGCAGTTCTTC. This translates into CAWDLAGAPYNEQFF.

The chain uses TRBV5-1 and TRBJ2-7; D perhaps matches TRBD1 (6 bases). Trimming took 2 bases from V and 3 from J, leaving 12 bases between them. Germline values: CDR1 SGHRS, CDR2 YFSETQ. There are 14 residues in the CDR3. CDR3 residues: CASSFGTMNYEQYF. DNA of the CDR3: TGCGCCAGCAGCTTCGGGACAATGAACTACGAGCAGTACTTC.

The CDR3 here is CASSEGSLQRYF. Here the CDR3 DNA reads TGTGCCAGCAGTGAAGGATCCCTACAGAGGTATTTT. The rearrangement links TRBV6-1 to TRBJ2-3, with D uncertain. The CDR3 consists of 12 residues. Germline V gene sequence: CDR1 MNHNS, CDR2 SASEGT. V gave up 1 base and J gave up 14 bases, with 13 bases separating them.

The chain has TRBV5-4 and TRBJ1-2; D unresolved. Trimming stripped 4 bases from V and 0 bases from J, with 10 bases between. Germline V lookup: CDR1 SGHNT, CDR2 YYREEE (reference sequence). The CDR3 covers 14 residues. For the CDR3, the DNA is TGTGCCAGCAGCCTACGAGGATCTAACTATGGCTACACCTTC. Protein sequence: CASSLRGSNYGYTF.

This chain uses TRBV5-1 with TRBJ2-7, with 7 bases fitting TRBD2. Trimming at V came to 2 bases and at J to 6 bases, leaving 2 bases not matched to a gene. The CDR3 has 12 amino acids. Germline-derived CDR1 and CDR2 are SGHRS and YFSETQ. In DNA form, the CDR3 reads TGCGCCAGCAGCTTCTCGGGGGGCGAGCAGTACTTC. It yields the protein CASSFSGGEQYF.

This clone was recorded once. V gene TRBV25-1 combines with J gene TRBJ2-1, with TRBD2 matching 9 bases. V lost 5 bases and J lost 3; bases outside the gene matches: 11. Germline lookup yields CDR1 MGHDK and CDR2 SYGVNS. The length of the CDR3 is 17 residues. The CDR3 nucleotides are TGTGCCAGCAGTTCCACGGGGGGACTAGCACGCTACAATGAGCAGTTCTTC. It is translated as CASSSTGGLARYNEQFF.

This chain joins TRBV24-1 and TRBJ2-1; D gene ambiguous. This CDR3 is built from 13 residues. Germline-derived CDR1 and CDR2 are KGHDR and SFDVKD. With 2 bases removed from V and 3 bases from J, the gap between germline ends came to 4 bases. The CDR3 spells CATSDSFYNEQFF. The CDR3 nucleotides are TGTGCCACCAGTGATTCTTTCTACAATGAGCAGTTCTTC.